This TCR beta chain was profiled in a study of CD8+ T cells in alopecia areata. Turning to the study itself: Oral tofacitinib, 5 to 10 mg twice daily, was given in an open-label trial. Tofacitinib ran 6 to 18 months, followed by 6 months off drug.

Germline-derived CDR1 and CDR2 are SGHRS and YFSETQ. CDR3 length: 13 residues. Trimming at V came to 3 bases and at J to 5 bases, leaving 3 bases not matched to a gene. cDNA serving as the sequencing template came from extracted, reverse transcribed RNA. Using immunoSEQ multiplex PCR, the repertoire was profiled, and TCRdb retains in-frame clones only, with some absent. The sample includes under 300,000 clones, roughly 69% of them seen just once. V and J are TRBV5-1 and TRBJ2-7, with 9 bases matching TRBD1. This sequence was found in a human donor with alopecia areata. The source was CD4+ T cells sorted from blood, collected at week 0. The DNA of the CDR3 is TGCGCCAGCAGCTCCTGGACAGGGGACGAGCAGTACTTC. Residues: CASSSWTGDEQYF. The full variable domain, rest sourced from reference TRBV5-1 and TRBJ2-7, is KAGVTQTPRYLIKTRGQQVTLSCSPISGHRSVSWYQQTPGQGLQFLFEYFSETQRNKGNFPGRFSGRQFSNSRSEMNVSTLELGDSALYLCASSSWTGDEQYFGPGTRLTVT.